This T cell receptor (beta chain) was sequenced for a study of cytomegalovirus exposure and HLA in healthy donors. Study-level background: Of all 400 or so donors who were genotyped, roughly 81% belonged to the Caucasian-associated ancestry cluster. Findings of the study overall: The investigators catalogued 164 TCR beta chains as cytomegalovirus-associated. There were several of the most significant clusters that appeared linked to common viral pathogens in a later analysis.

Use of 60 Vbeta and 13 Jbeta primers characterized the PCR. Assay used: immunoSEQ multiplex PCR; TCRdb lists only in-frame clones, some missing. The sample yields 95,000 to 100,000 clones, roughly 70% seen once. This clone was observed a handful of times. Its antigen is currently unknown. The germline V gene encodes CDR1 LNHDA and CDR2 SQIVND (reference sequence). The CDR3 is 13 residues long. The V and J ends lost 8 bases and 6 bases, in that order; junction bases with no gene match: 7. The clonotype comes from a male donor in good health and CMV-seronegative. Sequencing was carried out using PBMCs. The chain combines TRBV19 with TRBJ1-5, with 7 positions matching TRBD1. CDR3 amino acids: CASRGQLVQPQHF. CDR3 nucleotides: TGTGCCAGTCGGGGACAGTTGGTTCAGCCCCAGCATTTT.